The rows below give T cell receptor beta chains drawn from one sample of a study of blood T cells in healthy people across ages. MiXCR was run by TCRdb on the 5' RACE reads, yielding one entry per CDR3 protein. The sample holds around 1.5 million distinct CDR3 sequences, roughly 32% seen once. Sequencing used blood. Receptors originate from a woman in her 30s in good health. Each CDR3 is given with its conserved first and last residue. The order of the fields is clone size, CDR3 length, J gene, V gene, CDR3 protein. Clone size, where shown, is once, few, many, or a class for clones that have expanded.

>.|15|TRBJ2-7|TRBV12-3/TRBV12-4
CASSSTSGPRLEQYF
>few|14|TRBJ2-7|TRBV20-1
CSAREPGVEYEQYF
>.|15|.|TRBV27
CASSLYGPTNYEQYF
>few|14|TRBJ2-7|TRBV6-2/TRBV6-3
CASSRRGATYEQYF
>.|13|TRBJ2-5|TRBV10-3
CAIGDRVGETQYF
>many|14|TRBJ2-5|TRBV29-1
CSARGASIQETQYF
>few|13|TRBJ2-7|TRBV3-1
CASSPRTSGEQYF
>many|15|TRBJ2-5|TRBV10-3
CAISESVPNKETQYF
>.|15|TRBJ1-6|TRBV7-2
CASSPFGQGQSPLHF
>.|16|TRBJ1-4|TRBV14
CASSQAGDMRWEKLFF
>few|15|TRBJ2-1|TRBV20-1
CSASKAGANYNEQFF
>few|16|TRBJ2-5|TRBV21-1
CASTKVEAERQETQYF
>.|13|TRBJ2-1|TRBV28
CASRDSLYNEQFF
>few|15|TRBJ2-7|TRBV9
CASSTTGTGGNEQYF
>few|15|TRBJ2-1|TRBV15
CATSSATGTYNEQFF
>few|18|TRBJ2-3|TRBV6-2/TRBV6-3
CASSTLLGLAGVTDTQYF
>.|13|TRBJ2-3|TRBV20-1
CSASLAGPETQYF
>.|11|TRBJ1-2|TRBV27
CASGGPLGYTF
>.|11|TRBJ1-1|TRBV6-1
CASDRATEAFF
>many|15|TRBJ2-7|TRBV20-1
CSARDRRPYSYEQYF
>.|12|.|TRBV30
CAWKWTGYEQYF
>few|13|TRBJ2-3|TRBV6-1
CASSEAHRDRQYF
>.|13|TRBJ2-3|TRBV3-1
CASSPDTGDTQYF
>.|14|TRBJ1-1|TRBV29-1
CSVQPRGGLTEAFF
>many|17|TRBJ2-5|TRBV5-6
CASSLRLSSGGEETQYF
>.|15|TRBJ2-5|TRBV18
CASSPSVGPRETQYF
>many|11|TRBJ1-2|TRBV12-3/TRBV12-4
CASRGLTGYTF
>once|15|TRBJ1-5|TRBV6-1
CASRTTSRWNQPQHF
>.|16|TRBJ2-1|TRBV18
CASSLTRSSSYNEQFF
>.|14|TRBJ1-2|TRBV3-1
CASSHNRDTNGYTF
>few|17|TRBJ2-5|TRBV20-1
CSASTGDSKYQGETQYF
>.|15|TRBJ2-1|TRBV3-1
CASSFPGTGINEQFF
>.|13|TRBJ1-2|TRBV14
CASSLGPKGGYTF
>few|14|TRBJ2-3|TRBV20-1
CSAPGRGGVDTQYF
>.|12|.|TRBV20-1
CTAEGPYNEQYF